The subject of this entry is one T cell receptor (beta chain). Its antigen is still unknown. Sequencing was performed with immunoSEQ multiplex PCR; in TCRdb, only in-frame clones are kept and a portion is missing. The table includes about 350,000 clones, roughly nine tenths detected once. CDR1 is MNHEY and CDR2 is SVGAGI in the germline V gene. The trim removed 6 bases at V and 1 base at J, leaving 7 bases unmatched. This CDR3 has 15 residues. This specimen belongs to a study of Ad26.COV2.S vaccination and SARS-CoV-2 variants. Across the study: The COV1001 Ad26.COV2.S trial arm included the donor. Ad26.COV2.S, an intramuscular injection, was given once or twice 56 days apart. Points from the study as a whole: Breadth of non-spike TCRs did not differ between vaccinees and placebo recipients.

The treatment denotes: around 19 received Ad26.COV2.S at low or high dose, single or two shots; five or six received placebo; per-sample allocation not given. The investigators took samples on day 63 after the first vaccine or placebo injection. The shot given was an Ad26 vector that makes Wuhan-strain SARS-CoV-2 spike. This TCR derives from a person aged 18-65 years who received the Ad26.COV2.S COVID-19 vaccine or a placebo. V and J are TRBV6-5 and TRBJ2-7; 9 bases line up with TRBD1. Sequencing used peripheral blood, obtained in a trial of Ad26.COV2.S vaccine versus placebo. CDR3 sequence: CASSLQGAESYEQYF. CDR3 DNA sequence: TGTGCCAGCAGCCTACAGGGGGCCGAATCCTACGAGCAGTACTTC.